This entry features one T cell receptor (beta chain) sequence. This record belongs to a study of T-cell memory formation after mild COVID-19. The CDR3 totals 16 residues. The V segment lost 5 bases and the J segment 4 bases; nucleotides outside the gene matches: 8. The germline V gene has CDR1 SGHTA and CDR2 FQGTGA. In TCRdb, the 5' RACE reads were re-called with MiXCR into one record per CDR3 protein. The top ten clones hold 8.5% to 9% of a sample with approximately 400,000 distinct CDR3 sequences, 20% to 30% of them seen once. The V and J genes are TRBV7-3 and TRBJ2-1; 10 bases line up with TRBD1. The specimen sequenced was PBMCs or a T cell subset sorted from them (not recorded which). The clonotype comes from an adult woman who had mild COVID-19 (a few samples of this study predate the infection). Cell type and time point are not known. CDR3 in amino acids: CASSLIGDRGYNEQFF. In nucleotides, the CDR3 is TGTGCCAGCAGCCTAATAGGGGACAGGGGTTACAATGAGCAGTTCTTC.